The 8 T cell receptor beta chains reported below all come from one sample, sequenced in a study of cytomegalovirus exposure and HLA in healthy donors. Both 60 Vbeta primers and 13 Jbeta primers went into the PCR. The repertoire was sequenced with immunoSEQ multiplex PCR; TCRdb's copy has only in-frame clones and lacks some. Seen here are 85,000 to 100,000 clones, about 60% observed once, and the top ten hold roughly 6%. The sample consisted of PBMCs. Source of these receptors: a woman aged 25-40 years in good health and CMV-seronegative.

The chain carries TRBV29-1 and TRBJ2-7; 10 bases line up with TRBD1. Germline V gives CDR1 SQVTM, CDR2 ANQGSEA. The CDR3 totals 13 residues. V was pared by 5 bases and J by 6 bases, with 7 bases of the junction left unmatched. The CDR3 DNA reads TGCAGCGTTACCGGGACAGGGGACTCCGAGCAGTACTTC. The encoded protein is CSVTGTGDSEQYF.

The CDR3 region has the DNA TGTGCCATCAGTGGTTCTTCGGGTAGGGAGACCCAGTACTTC. Protein: CAISGSSGRETQYF. The V gene is TRBV10-3, the J gene TRBJ2-5; no definite D call. V was trimmed by 4 bases and J by 5 bases, leaving 14 bases between them. The CDR3 is 14 amino acids. The germline CDR1 and CDR2 sequences are ENHRY and SYGVKD.

V gene TRBV7-6 combines with J gene TRBJ2-1, with TRBD2 identical over 8 bases. The V gene end was trimmed by 5 bases and the J gene end by 9 bases; junction bases not matched to a gene: 21. Per the germline V gene, CDR1 is SGHVS and CDR2 is FNYEAQ. The CDR3 contains 18 residues. DNA for the CDR3: TGTGCCAGCAGCAAAACCACAGGCGGGGGGACCTTTCTAGTTGAGCAGTTCTTC. Its protein is CASSKTTGGGTFLVEQFF. Drawing the rest from reference TRBV7-6 and TRBJ2-1, the complete variable domain is GAGVSQSPRYKVTKRGQDVALRCDPISGHVSLYWYRQALGQGPEFLTYFNYEAQQDKSGLPNDRFSAERPEGSISTLTIQRTEQRDSAMYRCASSKTTGGGTFLVEQFFGPGTRLTVL.

The V call is TRBV21-1, the J call TRBJ1-2; the table names TRBD1, a call not compared with the DNA. TRBV21-1 is classified as a pseudogene. This CDR3 has 16 amino acids. The CDR3 protein is CASKFRDRGRIYGYTF. Written as DNA, the CDR3 is TGTGCCAGCAAGTTCCGAGACAGGGGGAGAATATATGGCTACACCTTC.

V usage is TRBV10-3 and J usage is TRBJ2-3; TRBD2 matches 11 bases. The CDR3 extends over 17 amino acids. J lost 5 bases, V lost 0 bases, and 7 bases had no gene match. Germline loops: CDR1 ENHRY, CDR2 SYGVKD. CDR3 protein: CAISESPSGGPGDTQYF. CDR3 coding DNA: TGTGCCATCAGTGAGTCCCCTAGCGGGGGGCCAGGAGATACGCAGTATTTT.

The gene calls are TRBV18 and TRBJ1-5; a possible D gene is TRBD1 (6 bases). The CDR3 consists of 14 residues. CDR1 is KGHSH and CDR2 is LQKENI in the germline V gene. The V gene lost 3 bases and the J gene lost 6 bases, with 12 bases spanning the gap. The CDR3, as DNA: TGTGCCAGCTCACCGGGACAAGGGCTTCAGCCCCAGCATTTT. This sequence encodes CASSPGQGLQPQHF. Filled out from reference TRBV18 and TRBJ1-5, the complete variable domain reads NAGVMQNPRHLVRRRGQEARLRCSPMKGHSHVYWYRQLPEEGLKFMVYLQKENIIDESGMPKERFSAEFPKEGPSILRIQQVVRGDSAAYFCASSPGQGLQPQHFGDGTRLSIL.

V usage is TRBV19 and J usage is TRBJ2-3, with 9 bases fitting TRBD2. The CDR3 has 14 residues. CDR1 is LNHDA, CDR2 SQIVND, per germline (reference sequence). Trimming at V came to 3 bases and at J to 5 bases, leaving 3 bases not matched to a gene. DNA of the CDR3: TGTGCCAGTAGTATTGTAGCGGGAGAAGATACGCAGTATTTT. This gives the protein CASSIVAGEDTQYF.

The chain links TRBV5-1 to TRBJ2-1; D may be TRBD1 (5 bases). V lost 0 bases and J 6 bases, leaving 7 bases between the germline ends. Germline lookup yields CDR1 SGHRS and CDR2 YFSETQ. The CDR3 sequence is 13 residues long. In nucleotides, the CDR3 is TGCGCCAGCAGCTTGGGGACAATCAATGAGCAGTTCTTC. It codes for CASSLGTINEQFF. Full variable domain (rest looked up from reference TRBV5-1 and TRBJ2-1): KAGVTQTPRYLIKTRGQQVTLSCSPISGHRSVSWYQQTPGQGLQFLFEYFSETQRNKGNFPGRFSGRQFSNSRSEMNVSTLELGDSALYLCASSLGTINEQFFGPGTRLTVL.